This passage covers 4 T cell receptor beta chains from one sample sequenced in a study of blood T cell repertoires in COVID-19 (dated by TCRdb to 2018 to 2020). The receptor library was made with the immunoSEQ multiplex PCR assay. TCRdb carries this immuneACCESS record with in-frame sequences only. Its versions omit some clonotypes, under half of them owing to an unresolved V gene in the studies checked, with the rest unexplained. This sample has under 200,000 clones in its table, and approximately 85% of those were observed once. Of the sample, 0.8% to 1.2% falls within the top ten clones. The source material was peripheral blood. These receptors were taken from a man aged 35-49 years with acute or convalescent COVID-19.

The rearrangement links TRBV14 to TRBJ2-1, with D perhaps TRBD1 (6 bases). Per germline, CDR1 SGHDN and CDR2 FVKESK. The CDR3 has 16 amino acids. V dropped 5 bases and J dropped 4 bases, with 18 bases sitting between them. CDR3 in DNA: TGTGCCAGCAGCGCCCACAGGGCCCGTCTATACAATGAGCAGTTCTTC. Translation gives CASSAHRARLYNEQFF.

This rearrangement joins TRBV11-3 to TRBJ1-6, with 9 nucleotides matching TRBD1. J gave up 7 bases and V 6 bases, and 4 bases lay outside the gene matches. This CDR3 contains 14 residues. The germline CDR1 and CDR2 sequences are SGHNT and YENEEA. Written as DNA, the CDR3 is TGTGCCAGCAGTCGGACAGGGGCGAATTCACCCCTCCACTTT. Translation: CASSRTGANSPLHF.

V and J are TRBV5-4 and TRBJ2-3; D is uncertain. CDR3 size: 15 residues. Germline V gene sequence: CDR1 SGHNT, CDR2 YYREEE (reference sequence). V lost 4 bases and J 2 bases, leaving 14 bases between the germline ends. The CDR3 DNA reads TGTGCCAGCAGCCAGAGGCCAGCGAACACAGATACGCAGTATTTT. Its protein is CASSQRPANTDTQYF. Supplemented by reference TRBV5-4 and TRBJ2-3, the full variable domain reads ETGVTQSPTHLIKTRGQQVTLRCSSQSGHNTVSWYQQALGQGPQFIFQYYREEENGRGNFPPRFSGLQFPNYSSELNVNALELDDSALYLCASSQRPANTDTQYFGPGTRLTVL.

The rearrangement uses TRBV5-8 and TRBJ1-6; the match to TRBD1 covers 9 bases. The CDR3 sequence is 17 residues long. Trimming took 7 bases from V and 8 from J; bases not matched to a gene: 16. CDR1 and CDR2 (germline): SGHTS, YDEGEE. The CDR3 region has the DNA TGTGCCAGCGTTCTTTCCGGGACAGGGTTTCGGGATTCACCCCTCCACTTT. It translates to CASVLSGTGFRDSPLHF.